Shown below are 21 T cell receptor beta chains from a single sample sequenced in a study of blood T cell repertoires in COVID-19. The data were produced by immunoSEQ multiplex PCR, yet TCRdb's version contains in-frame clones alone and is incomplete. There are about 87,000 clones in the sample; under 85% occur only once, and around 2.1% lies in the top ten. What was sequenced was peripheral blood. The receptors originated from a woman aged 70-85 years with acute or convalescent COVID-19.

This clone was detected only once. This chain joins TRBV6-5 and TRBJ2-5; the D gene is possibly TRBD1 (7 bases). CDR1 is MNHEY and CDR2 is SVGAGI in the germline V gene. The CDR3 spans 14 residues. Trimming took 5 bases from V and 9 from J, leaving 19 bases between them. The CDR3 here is CASSQTRGPEAQYF. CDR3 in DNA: TGTGCCAGCAGTCAGACTAGGGGGCCCGAGGCCCAGTACTTC.

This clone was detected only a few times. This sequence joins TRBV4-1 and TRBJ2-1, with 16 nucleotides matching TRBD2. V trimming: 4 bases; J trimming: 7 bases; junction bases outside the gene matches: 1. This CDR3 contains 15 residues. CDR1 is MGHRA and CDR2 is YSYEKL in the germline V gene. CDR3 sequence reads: CASSRGLAGGNEQFF. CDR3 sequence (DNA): TGCGCCAGCAGCCGGGGACTAGCGGGGGGGAATGAGCAGTTCTTC.

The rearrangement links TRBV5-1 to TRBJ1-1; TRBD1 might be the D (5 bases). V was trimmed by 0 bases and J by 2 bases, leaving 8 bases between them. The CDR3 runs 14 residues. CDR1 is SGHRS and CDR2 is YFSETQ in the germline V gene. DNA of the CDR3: TGCGCCAGCAGCTTGGGGGGCGGAAACACTGAAGCTTTCTTT. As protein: CASSLGGGNTEAFF.

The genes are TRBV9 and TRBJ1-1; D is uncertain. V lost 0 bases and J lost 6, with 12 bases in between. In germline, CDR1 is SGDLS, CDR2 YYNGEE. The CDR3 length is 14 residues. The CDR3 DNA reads TGTGCCAGCAGCGTAGCATACCGCGGGTCTGAAGCTTTCTTT. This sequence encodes CASSVAYRGSEAFF.

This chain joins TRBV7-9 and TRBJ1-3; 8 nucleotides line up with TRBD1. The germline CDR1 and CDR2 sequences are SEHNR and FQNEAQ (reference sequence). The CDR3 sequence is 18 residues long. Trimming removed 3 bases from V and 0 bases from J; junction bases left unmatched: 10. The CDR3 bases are TGTGCCAGCAGCTTCCCTCGACAGGGGAGAAGCTCTGGAAACACCATATATTTT. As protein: CASSFPRQGRSSGNTIYF.

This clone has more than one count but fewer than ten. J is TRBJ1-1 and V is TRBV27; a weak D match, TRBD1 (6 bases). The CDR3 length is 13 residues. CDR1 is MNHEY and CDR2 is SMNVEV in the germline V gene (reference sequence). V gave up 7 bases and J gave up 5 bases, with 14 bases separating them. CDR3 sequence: CASMGGAWTEAFF. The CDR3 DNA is TGTGCCAGCATGGGGGGGGCATGGACTGAAGCTTTCTTT.

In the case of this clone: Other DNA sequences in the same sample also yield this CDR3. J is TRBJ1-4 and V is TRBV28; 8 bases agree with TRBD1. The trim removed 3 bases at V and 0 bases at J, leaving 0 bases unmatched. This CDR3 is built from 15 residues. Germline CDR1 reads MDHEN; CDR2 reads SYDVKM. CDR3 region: CASSLTGATNEKLFF. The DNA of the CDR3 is TGTGCCAGCAGTTTGACAGGGGCAACTAATGAAAAACTGTTTTTT.

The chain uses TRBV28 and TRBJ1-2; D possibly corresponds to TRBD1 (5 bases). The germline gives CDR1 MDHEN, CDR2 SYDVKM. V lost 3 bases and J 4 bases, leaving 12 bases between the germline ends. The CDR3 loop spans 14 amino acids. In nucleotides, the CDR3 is TGTGCCAGCAGTTTTCGGGGGTACAGCTATGGCTACACCTTC. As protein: CASSFRGYSYGYTF.

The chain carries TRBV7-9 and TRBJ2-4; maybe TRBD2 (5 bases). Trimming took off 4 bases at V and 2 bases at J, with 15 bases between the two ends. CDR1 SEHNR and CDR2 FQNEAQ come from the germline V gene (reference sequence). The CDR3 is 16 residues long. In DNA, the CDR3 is TGTGCCAGCAGCTCGGGTACTCCGGGAACCAAAAACATTCAGTACTTC. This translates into CASSSGTPGTKNIQYF.

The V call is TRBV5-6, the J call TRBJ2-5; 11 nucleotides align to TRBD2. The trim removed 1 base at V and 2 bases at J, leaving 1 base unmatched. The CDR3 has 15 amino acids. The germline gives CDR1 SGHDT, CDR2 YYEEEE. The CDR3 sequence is CASSLLAGGQETQYF. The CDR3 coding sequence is TGTGCCAGCAGCTTGTTAGCGGGGGGGCAAGAGACCCAGTACTTC.

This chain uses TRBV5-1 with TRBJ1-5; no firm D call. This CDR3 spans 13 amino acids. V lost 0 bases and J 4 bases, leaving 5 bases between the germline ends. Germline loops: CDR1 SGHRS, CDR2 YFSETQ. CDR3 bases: TGCGCCAGCAGCTTGGGACTGAATCAGCCCCAGCATTTT. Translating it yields CASSLGLNQPQHF.

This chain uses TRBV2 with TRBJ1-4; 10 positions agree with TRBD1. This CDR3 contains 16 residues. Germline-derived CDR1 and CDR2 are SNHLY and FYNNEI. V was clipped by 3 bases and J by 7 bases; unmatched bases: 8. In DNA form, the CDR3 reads TGTGCCAGCAGTGATTTGGGGACAGGGGTCGGTGAAAAACTGTTTTTT. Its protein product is CASSDLGTGVGEKLFF.

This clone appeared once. CDR3: CASSPGTGYEQYF. DNA for the CDR3: TGTGCCAGCTCCCCTGGGACAGGCTACGAGCAGTACTTC. The chain recombines TRBV18 with TRBJ2-7, with 8 bases identical to TRBD1. Germline assignment: CDR1 KGHSH and CDR2 LQKENI. V was clipped by 6 bases and J by 3 bases; unmatched bases: 4. The CDR3 length is 13 residues.

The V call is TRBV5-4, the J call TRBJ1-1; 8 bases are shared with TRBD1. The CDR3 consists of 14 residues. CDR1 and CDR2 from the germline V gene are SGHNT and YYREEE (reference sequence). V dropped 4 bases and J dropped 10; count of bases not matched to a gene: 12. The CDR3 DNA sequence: TGTGCCAGCAGCCCCCCGGACAGGGCTTTGGGAGCTTTCTTT. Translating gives CASSPPDRALGAFF. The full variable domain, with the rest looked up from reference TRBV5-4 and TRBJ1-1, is ETGVTQSPTHLIKTRGQQVTLRCSSQSGHNTVSWYQQALGQGPQFIFQYYREEENGRGNFPPRFSGLQFPNYSSELNVNALELDDSALYLCASSPPDRALGAFFGQGTRLTVV.

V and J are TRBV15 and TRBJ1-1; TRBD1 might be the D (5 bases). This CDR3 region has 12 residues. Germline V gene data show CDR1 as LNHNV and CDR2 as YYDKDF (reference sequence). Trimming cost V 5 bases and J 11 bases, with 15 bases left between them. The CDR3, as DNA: TGTGCCACCAGCCAGAGCCGGGGGTCGGCTTTCTTT. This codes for CATSQSRGSAFF. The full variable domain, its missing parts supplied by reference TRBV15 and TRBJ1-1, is DAMVIQNPRYQVTQFGKPVTLSCSQTLNHNVMYWYQQKSSQAPKLLFHYYDKDFNNEADTPDNFQSRRPNTSFCFLDIRSPGLGDTAMYLCATSQSRGSAFFGQGTRLTVV.

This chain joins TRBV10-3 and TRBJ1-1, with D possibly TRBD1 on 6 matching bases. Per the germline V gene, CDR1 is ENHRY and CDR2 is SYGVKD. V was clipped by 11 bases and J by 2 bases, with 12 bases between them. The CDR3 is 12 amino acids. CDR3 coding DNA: TGTGCCGCCGGACAGTCAAACACTGAAGCTTTCTTT. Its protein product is CAAGQSNTEAFF.

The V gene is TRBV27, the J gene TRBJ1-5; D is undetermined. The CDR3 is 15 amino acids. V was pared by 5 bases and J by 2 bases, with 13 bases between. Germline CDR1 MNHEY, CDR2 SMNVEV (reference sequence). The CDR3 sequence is CASSPGGQGNQPQHF. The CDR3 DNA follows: TGTGCCAGCAGTCCGGGAGGGCAGGGCAATCAGCCCCAGCATTTT.

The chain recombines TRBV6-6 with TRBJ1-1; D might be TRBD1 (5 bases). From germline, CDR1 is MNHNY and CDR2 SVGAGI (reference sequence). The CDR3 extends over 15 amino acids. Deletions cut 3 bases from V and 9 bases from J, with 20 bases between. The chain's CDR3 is CASSYQTKTESQAFF. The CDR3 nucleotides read TGTGCCAGCAGTTATCAAACAAAGACAGAGTCCCAAGCTTTCTTT.

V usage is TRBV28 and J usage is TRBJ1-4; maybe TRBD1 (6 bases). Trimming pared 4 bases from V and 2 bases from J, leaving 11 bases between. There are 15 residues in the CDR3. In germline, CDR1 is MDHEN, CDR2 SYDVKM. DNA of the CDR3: TGTGCCAGCAGTTCACAGGGTGCGACTAATGAAAAACTGTTTTTT. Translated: CASSSQGATNEKLFF.

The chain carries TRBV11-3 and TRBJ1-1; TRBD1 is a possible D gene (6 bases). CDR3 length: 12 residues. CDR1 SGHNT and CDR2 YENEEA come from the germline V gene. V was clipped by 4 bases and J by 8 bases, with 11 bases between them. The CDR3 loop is CASSSFGQEAFF. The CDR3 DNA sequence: TGTGCCAGCAGCTCCTTTGGACAGGAAGCTTTCTTT.

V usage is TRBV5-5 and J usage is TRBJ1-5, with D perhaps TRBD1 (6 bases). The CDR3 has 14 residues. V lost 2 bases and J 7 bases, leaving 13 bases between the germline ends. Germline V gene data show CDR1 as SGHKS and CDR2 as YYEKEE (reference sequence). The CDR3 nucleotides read TGTGCCAGCAGCTTCTTGGCAGGGGACCAGCCCCAGCATTTT. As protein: CASSFLAGDQPQHF.